The TCR beta chain described here comes from a study of regulatory T cells in long-lasting Graves disease. Turning to the study itself: Antithyroid drug use was under 3 months in newly diagnosed Graves' patients.

This clonotype was recorded many times. Its specificity is unknown. There are 11 residues in the CDR3. Germline lookup yields CDR1 SGHAT and CDR2 FQNNGV. The V end was cut by 7 bases, the J end by 4 bases, with 7 bases between. Time point reported: newly diagnosed GD, antithyroid drugs for less than 3 months. RNA isolated from PBMCs was used to make the TCR library. Building the TCR beta libraries relied on iRepertoire HTBI primers, and CDR3 regions underwent Arm-PCR. Original handling: Identified segments across samples numbered approximately 62 TRBV and more than 11 TRBJ. A single record per CDR3 protein comes from TCRdb applying MiXCR to the multiplex PCR reads. Here the V and J calls rest on TCRdb's processing, not on the authors' analysis. This sample carries 510,000 or so distinct CDR3 sequences, around 11% of them seen once, and the ten largest clones take almost 9%. Broader study findings: The small sample size may have reduced accuracy.

Separately, the same data were catalogued under a study of T cells in Graves' hyperthyroidism and ophthalmopathy. This second study notes: Within blood appeared most thyroid clonotypes that had expanded above 0.001.

Sequenced material: peripheral blood mononuclear cells (PBMCs), taken at new diagnosis, from a patient treated with antithyroid drugs. The chain combines TRBV11-2 with TRBJ1-2, with D maybe TRBD1 (5 bases). The TCR comes from a woman aged 25 to 39 with Graves disease. The CDR3 reads CASTTGYGYTF. Written as DNA, the CDR3 is TGTGCCAGCACCACAGGCTATGGCTACACCTTC.